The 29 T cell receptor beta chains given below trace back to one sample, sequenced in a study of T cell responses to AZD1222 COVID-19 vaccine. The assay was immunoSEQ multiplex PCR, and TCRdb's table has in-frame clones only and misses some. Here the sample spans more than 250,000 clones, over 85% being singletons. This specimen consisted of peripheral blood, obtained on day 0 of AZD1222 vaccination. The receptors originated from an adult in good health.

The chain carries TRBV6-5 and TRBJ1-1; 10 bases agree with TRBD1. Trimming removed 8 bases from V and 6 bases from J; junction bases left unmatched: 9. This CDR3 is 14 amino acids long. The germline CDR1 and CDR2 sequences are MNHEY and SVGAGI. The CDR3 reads CASEGGTGASEAFF. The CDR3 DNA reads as TGTGCCAGCGAGGGGGGGACAGGGGCGTCTGAAGCTTTCTTT.

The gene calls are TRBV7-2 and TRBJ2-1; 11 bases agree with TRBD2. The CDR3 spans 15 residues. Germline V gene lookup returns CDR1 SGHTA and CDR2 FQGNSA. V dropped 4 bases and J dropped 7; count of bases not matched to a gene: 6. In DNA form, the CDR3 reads TGTGCCAGCAGCTCCCCGACTAGCGGGAATAATGAGCAGTTCTTC. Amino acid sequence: CASSSPTSGNNEQFF.

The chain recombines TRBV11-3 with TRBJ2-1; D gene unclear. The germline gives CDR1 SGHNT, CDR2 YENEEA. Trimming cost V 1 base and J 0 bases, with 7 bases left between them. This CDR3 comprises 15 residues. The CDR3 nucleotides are TGTGCCAGCAGCTTAGGAGGTATCTCCTACAATGAGCAGTTCTTC. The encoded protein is CASSLGGISYNEQFF. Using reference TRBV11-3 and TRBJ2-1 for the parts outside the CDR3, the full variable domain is EAGVVQSPRYKIIEKKQPVAFWCNPISGHNTLYWYLQNLGQGPELLIRYENEEAVDDSQLPKDRFSAERLKGVDSTLKIQPAELGDSAVYLCASSLGGISYNEQFFGPGTRLTVL.

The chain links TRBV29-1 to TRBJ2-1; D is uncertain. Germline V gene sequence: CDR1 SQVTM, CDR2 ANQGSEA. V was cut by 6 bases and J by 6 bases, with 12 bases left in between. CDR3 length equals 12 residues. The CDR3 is CSVSQRGNEQFF. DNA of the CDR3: TGCAGCGTCTCCCAACGAGGCAATGAGCAGTTCTTC.

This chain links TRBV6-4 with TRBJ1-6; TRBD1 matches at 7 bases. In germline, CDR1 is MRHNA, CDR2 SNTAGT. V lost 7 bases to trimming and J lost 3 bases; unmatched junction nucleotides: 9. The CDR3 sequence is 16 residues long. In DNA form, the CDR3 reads TGTGCCAGCAATGGACAGGAGGTACACTATAATTCACCCCTCCACTTT. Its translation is CASNGQEVHYNSPLHF.

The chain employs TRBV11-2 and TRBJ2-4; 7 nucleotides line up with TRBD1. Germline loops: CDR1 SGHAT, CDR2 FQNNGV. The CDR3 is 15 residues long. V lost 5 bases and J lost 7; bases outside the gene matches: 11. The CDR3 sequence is CASSPFDRVGNIQYF. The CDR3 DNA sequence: TGTGCCAGCAGCCCCTTCGACAGGGTAGGGAACATTCAGTACTTC.

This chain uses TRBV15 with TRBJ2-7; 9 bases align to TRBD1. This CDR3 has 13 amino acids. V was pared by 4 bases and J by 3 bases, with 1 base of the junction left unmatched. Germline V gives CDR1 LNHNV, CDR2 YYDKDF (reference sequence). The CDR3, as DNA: TGTGCCACCAGCACGGACAGGGGCTACGAGCAGTACTTC. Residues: CATSTDRGYEQYF.

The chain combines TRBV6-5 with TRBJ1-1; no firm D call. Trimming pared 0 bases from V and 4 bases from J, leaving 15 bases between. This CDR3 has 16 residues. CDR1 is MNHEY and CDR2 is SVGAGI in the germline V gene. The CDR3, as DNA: TGTGCCAGCAGTTACTCGACGGTTTACGCGAGCACTGAAGCTTTCTTT. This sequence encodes CASSYSTVYASTEAFF.

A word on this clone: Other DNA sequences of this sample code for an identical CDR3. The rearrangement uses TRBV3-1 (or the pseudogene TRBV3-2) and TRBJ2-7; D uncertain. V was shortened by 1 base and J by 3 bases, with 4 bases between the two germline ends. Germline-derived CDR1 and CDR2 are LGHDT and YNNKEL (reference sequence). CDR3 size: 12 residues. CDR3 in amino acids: CASSQGDYEQYF. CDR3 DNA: TGTGCCAGCAGCCAAGGGGACTACGAGCAGTACTTC.

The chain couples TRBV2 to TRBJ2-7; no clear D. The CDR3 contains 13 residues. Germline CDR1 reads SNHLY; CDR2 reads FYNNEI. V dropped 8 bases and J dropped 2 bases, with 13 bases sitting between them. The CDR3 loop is CASSHPGPYEQYF. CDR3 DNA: TGTGCCAGCTCCCATCCCGGACCCTACGAGCAGTACTTC. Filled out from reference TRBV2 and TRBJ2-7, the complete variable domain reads EPEVTQTPSHQVTQMGQEVILRCVPISNHLYFYWYRQILGQKVEFLVSFYNNEISEKSEIFDDQFSVERPDGSNFTLKIRSTKLEDSAMYFCASSHPGPYEQYFGPGTRLTVT.

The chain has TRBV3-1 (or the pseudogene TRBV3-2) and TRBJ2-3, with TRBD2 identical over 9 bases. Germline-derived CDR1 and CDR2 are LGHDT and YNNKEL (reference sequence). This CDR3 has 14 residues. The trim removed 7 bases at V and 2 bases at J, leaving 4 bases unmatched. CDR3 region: CASTIAGATDTQYF. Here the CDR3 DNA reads TGTGCCAGCACGATAGCGGGAGCCACAGATACGCAGTATTTT.

Here the CDR3 reads CASGGTSYNSPLHF. In nucleotides, the CDR3 is TGTGCCAGCGGAGGGACCTCCTATAATTCACCCCTCCACTTT. V gene TRBV2 combines with J gene TRBJ1-6, with D tentatively TRBD1 (5 bases). The germline V gene has CDR1 SNHLY and CDR2 FYNNEI. This CDR3 comprises 14 residues. Trimming removed 8 bases at V and 0 bases at J, with 8 bases between. The full variable domain, its missing parts supplied by reference TRBV2 and TRBJ1-6, is EPEVTQTPSHQVTQMGQEVILRCVPISNHLYFYWYRQILGQKVEFLVSFYNNEISEKSEIFDDQFSVERPDGSNFTLKIRSTKLEDSAMYFCASGGTSYNSPLHFGNGTRLTVT.

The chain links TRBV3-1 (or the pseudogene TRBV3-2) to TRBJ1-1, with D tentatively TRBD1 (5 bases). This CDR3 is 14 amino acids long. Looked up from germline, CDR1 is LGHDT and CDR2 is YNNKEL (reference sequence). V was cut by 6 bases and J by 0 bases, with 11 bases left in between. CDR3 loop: CASREEGMNTEAFF. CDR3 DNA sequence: TGTGCCAGCAGAGAGGAGGGGATGAACACTGAAGCTTTCTTT.

CDR3 amino acids: CASSLEVLNTEAFF. CDR3 nucleotides: TGCGCCAGCAGCTTGGAAGTCCTGAACACTGAAGCTTTCTTT. The chain is built from TRBV5-1 and TRBJ1-1; no clear D. CDR1 is SGHRS, CDR2 YFSETQ, per germline. CDR3 length equals 14 residues. V dropped 0 bases and J dropped 0 bases, with 6 bases sitting between them.

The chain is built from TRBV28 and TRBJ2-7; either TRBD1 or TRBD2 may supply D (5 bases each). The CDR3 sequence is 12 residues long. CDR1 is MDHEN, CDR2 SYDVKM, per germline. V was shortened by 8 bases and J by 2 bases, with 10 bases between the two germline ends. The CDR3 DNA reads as TGTGCCAGCCGGGGCGACACCTACGAGCAGTACTTC. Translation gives CASRGDTYEQYF.

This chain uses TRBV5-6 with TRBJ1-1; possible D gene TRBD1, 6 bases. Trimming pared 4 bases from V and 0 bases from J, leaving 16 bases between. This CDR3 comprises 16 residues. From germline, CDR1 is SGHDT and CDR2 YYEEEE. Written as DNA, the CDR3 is TGTGCCAGCAGCCCTTTAGGGGGTCTCATGAACACTGAAGCTTTCTTT. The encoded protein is CASSPLGGLMNTEAFF.

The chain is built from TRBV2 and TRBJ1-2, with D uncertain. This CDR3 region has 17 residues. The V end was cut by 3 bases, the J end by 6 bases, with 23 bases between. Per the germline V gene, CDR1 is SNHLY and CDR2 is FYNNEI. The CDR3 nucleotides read TGTGCCAGCAGTGAGGGTCCCGGCGACCCTGTAGTCGATGGCTACACCTTC. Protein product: CASSEGPGDPVVDGYTF.

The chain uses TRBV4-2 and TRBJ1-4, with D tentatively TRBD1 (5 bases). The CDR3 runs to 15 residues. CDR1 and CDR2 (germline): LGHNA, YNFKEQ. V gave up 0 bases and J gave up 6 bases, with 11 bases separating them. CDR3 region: CASSQDERGDEKLFF. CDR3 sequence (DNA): TGTGCCAGCAGCCAAGATGAGAGGGGAGATGAAAAACTGTTTTTT.

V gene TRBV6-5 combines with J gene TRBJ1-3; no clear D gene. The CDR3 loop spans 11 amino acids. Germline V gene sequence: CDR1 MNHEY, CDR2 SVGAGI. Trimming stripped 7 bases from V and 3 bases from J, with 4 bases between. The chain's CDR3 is CASMGGNTIYF. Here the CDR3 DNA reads TGTGCCAGCATGGGTGGAAACACCATATATTTT.

The CDR3 DNA is TGTGCCAGCAGCATCCCGGGACAGCCGTCCACTGAAGCTTTCTTT. The encoded protein is CASSIPGQPSTEAFF. This rearrangement joins TRBV5-5 to TRBJ1-1; 7 bases map to TRBD1. V dropped 4 bases and J dropped 4; count of bases not matched to a gene: 10. CDR1 and CDR2 (germline): SGHKS, YYEKEE (reference sequence). This CDR3 is built from 15 residues.

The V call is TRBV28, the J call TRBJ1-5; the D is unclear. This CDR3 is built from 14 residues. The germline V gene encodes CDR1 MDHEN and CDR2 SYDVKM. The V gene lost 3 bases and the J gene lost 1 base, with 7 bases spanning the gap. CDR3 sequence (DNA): TGTGCCAGCAGTTTTACAGAAAGCAATCAGCCCCAGCATTTT. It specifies CASSFTESNQPQHF.

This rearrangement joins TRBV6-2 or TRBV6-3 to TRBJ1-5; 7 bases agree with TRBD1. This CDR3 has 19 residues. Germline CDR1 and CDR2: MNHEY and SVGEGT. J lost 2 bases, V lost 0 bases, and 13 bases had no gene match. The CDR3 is CASSYSRRTGTGGNQPQHF. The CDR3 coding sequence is TGTGCCAGCAGTTACTCACGGCGGACAGGTACTGGGGGCAATCAGCCCCAGCATTTT.

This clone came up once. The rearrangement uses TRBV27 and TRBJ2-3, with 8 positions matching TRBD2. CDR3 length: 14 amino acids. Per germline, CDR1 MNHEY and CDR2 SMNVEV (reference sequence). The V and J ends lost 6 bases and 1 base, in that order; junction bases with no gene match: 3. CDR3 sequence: CASRISGGTDTQYF. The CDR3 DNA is TGTGCCAGCAGGATTAGCGGGGGCACAGATACGCAGTATTTT.

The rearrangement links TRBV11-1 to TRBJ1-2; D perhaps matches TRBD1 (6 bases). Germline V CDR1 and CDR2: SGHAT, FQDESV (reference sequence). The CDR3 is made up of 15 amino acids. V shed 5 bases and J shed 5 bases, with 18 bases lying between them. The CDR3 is CASSLGTQIGYGYTF. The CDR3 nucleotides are TGTGCCAGCAGCCTCGGGACACAAATAGGATATGGCTACACCTTC.

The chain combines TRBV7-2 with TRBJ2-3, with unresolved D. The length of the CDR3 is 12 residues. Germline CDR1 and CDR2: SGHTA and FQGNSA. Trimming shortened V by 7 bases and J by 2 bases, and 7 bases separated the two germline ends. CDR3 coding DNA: TGTGCCAGCACACAGCTCACAGATACGCAGTATTTT. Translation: CASTQLTDTQYF.

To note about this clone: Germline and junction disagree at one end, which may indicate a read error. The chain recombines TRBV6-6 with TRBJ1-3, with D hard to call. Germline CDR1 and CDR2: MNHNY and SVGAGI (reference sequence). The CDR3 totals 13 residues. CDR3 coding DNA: TGTGCCAGCAGTCCTAACTCTCGAAACACCATATATTTT. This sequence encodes CASSPNSRNTIYF.

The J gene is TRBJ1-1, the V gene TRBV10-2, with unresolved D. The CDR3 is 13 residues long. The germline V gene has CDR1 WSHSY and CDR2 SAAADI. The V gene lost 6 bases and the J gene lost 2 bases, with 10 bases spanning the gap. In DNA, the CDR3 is TGCGCCAGCAGCTTACAGAAAAACACTGAAGCTTTCTTT. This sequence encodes CASSLQKNTEAFF.

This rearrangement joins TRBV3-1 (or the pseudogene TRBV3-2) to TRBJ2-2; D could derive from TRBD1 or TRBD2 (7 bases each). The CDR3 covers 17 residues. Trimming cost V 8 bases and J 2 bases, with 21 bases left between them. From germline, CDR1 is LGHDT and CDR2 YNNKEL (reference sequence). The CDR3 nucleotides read TGTGCCAGCCAAGAGGGGAGGGGGCCTCCTAACACCGGGGAGCTGTTTTTT. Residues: CASQEGRGPPNTGELFF.

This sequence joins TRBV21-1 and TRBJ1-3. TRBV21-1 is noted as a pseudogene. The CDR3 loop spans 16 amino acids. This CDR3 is CASSQRALLTGNTIYF. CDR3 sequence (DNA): TGTGCCAGCAGCCAAAGGGCCCTTCTCACTGGAAACACCATATATTTT.